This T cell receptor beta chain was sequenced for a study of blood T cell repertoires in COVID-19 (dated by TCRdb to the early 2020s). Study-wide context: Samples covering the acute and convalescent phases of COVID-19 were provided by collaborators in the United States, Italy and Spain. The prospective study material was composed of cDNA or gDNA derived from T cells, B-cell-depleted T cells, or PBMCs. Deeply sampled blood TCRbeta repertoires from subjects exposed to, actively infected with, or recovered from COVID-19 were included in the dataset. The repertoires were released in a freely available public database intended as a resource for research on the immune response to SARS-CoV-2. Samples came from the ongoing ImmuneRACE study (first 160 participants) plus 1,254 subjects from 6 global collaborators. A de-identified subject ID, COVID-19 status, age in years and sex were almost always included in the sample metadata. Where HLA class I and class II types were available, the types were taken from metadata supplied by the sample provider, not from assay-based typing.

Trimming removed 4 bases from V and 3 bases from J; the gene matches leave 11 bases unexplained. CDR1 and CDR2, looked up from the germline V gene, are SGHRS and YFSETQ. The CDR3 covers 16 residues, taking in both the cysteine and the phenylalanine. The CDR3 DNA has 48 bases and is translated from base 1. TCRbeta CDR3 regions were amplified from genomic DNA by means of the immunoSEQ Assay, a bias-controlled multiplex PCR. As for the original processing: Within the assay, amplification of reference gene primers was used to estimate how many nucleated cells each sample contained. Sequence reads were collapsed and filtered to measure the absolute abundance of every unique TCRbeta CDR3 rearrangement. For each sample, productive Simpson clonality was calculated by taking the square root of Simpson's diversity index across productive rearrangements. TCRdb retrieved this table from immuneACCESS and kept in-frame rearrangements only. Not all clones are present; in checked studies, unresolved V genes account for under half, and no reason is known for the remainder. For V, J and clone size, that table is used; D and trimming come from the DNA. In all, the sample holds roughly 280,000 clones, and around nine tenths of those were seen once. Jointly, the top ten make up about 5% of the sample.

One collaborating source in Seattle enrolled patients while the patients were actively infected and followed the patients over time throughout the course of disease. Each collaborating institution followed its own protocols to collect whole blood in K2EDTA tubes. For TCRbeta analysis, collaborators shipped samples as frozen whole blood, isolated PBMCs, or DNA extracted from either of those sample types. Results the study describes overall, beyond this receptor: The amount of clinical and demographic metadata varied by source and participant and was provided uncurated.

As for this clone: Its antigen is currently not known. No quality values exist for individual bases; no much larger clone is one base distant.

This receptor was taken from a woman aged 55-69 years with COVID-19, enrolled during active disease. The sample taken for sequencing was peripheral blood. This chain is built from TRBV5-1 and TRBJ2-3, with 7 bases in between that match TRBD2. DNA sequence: TGCGCCAGCAGCCACGTCGGCGGGAGAGGAACAGATACGCAGTATTTT. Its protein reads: CASSHVGGRGTDTQYF.